This TCR beta chain was captured in a study of regulatory T cells in long-lasting Graves disease. The time point was: persistent/refractory GD, antithyroid drugs over 5 years with positive TRAb. Extracted RNA from PBMCs served as the source of the TCR library. This CDR3 is 12 amino acids long. Germline CDR1 reads GTSNPN; CDR2 reads SVGIG (reference sequence). Trimming cost V 4 bases and J 4 bases, with 11 bases left between them. The TCR beta library used iRepertoire HTBI primers with Arm-PCR amplification of CDR3. TCRdb independently ran MiXCR on the multiplex PCR reads; one entry per CDR3 protein. The sample consists of some 370,000 distinct CDR3 sequences, around 21% of them appearing once.

This chain connects TRBV30 to TRBJ2-7; no clear D gene. This material consisted of peripheral blood mononuclear cells (PBMCs), taken when the disease was refractory, from a patient treated with antithyroid drugs. The sequence was collected from a female donor with Graves disease. CDR3 nucleotide sequence: TGTGCCTGGACCTCGTCGGTTTACGAGCAGTACTTC. This sequence encodes CAWTSSVYEQYF.